The clone carrying this T cell receptor delta chain was observed a few times. Its specificity is unknown. This entry is derived from a study of Vδ1+ human thymocytes. Study-wide results and limits: Highly polyclonal TRG and TRD repertoires with Gaussian CDR3 length distributions appeared in thymus. Despite high sort purity, about 19% of thymic T cell receptor delta sequences were Vdelta2. Bulk data may be misread because of unexpected Vdelta2 sequences.

Alphabeta T cells were depleted, then CD3+ Vdelta1+ Vdelta2- thymocytes were FACS-sorted. In germline, CDR1 is TSWWSYY, CDR2 QGS. This CDR3 contains 18 residues. Losses at the gene ends were 3 bases for V and 0 bases for J; bases not matched to a gene: 13. RNA was extracted from the cells and then reverse transcribed. Pooled V-gene forward primers with one constant-region reverse primer generated the CDR3 amplicons by multiplex PCR. TCRdb re-called clones from the multiplex PCR reads via CATT. Of some 25,000 delta-chain clones detected, under 8% appear once; the ten largest clones hold more than 0.9%.

The specimen was Vdelta1+ gamma-delta thymocytes from the thymus. Specified subset: FACS-sorted CD3+ TCRalphabeta- TCRVdelta1+ TCRVdelta2- thymocytes. The origin of this receptor is a girl under three years old who had congenital heart surgery. The rearrangement uses TRDV1 and TRDJ1, with 7 bases matching TRDD3. The CDR3 protein is CALGDLRYWGGYTDKLIF. The CDR3 DNA sequence: TGTGCTCTTGGGGATCTCCGTTACTGGGGAGGGTACACCGATAAACTCATCTTT.